These 21 T cell receptor beta chains share one sample of origin, sequenced in a study of blood T cells in healthy people across ages. With a J-beta primer mix and a sample-barcoded 5' primer, a second PCR ran 7 to 11 cycles. TCRdb ran MiXCR on the 5' RACE reads and lists one entry per CDR3 protein. The sample contains around 800,000 distinct CDR3 sequences, under 45% of which appear only once. Sequencing used blood. Receptors originate from a man between 60 and 70 years old in good health.

This clonotype occurred a few times. The gene calls are TRBV24-1 and TRBJ2-3; 8 nucleotides match TRBD1. Germline CDR1 KGHDR, CDR2 SFDVKD. The CDR3 runs to 15 residues. V dropped 9 bases and J dropped 8; count of bases not matched to a gene: 15. The CDR3 is CATSEQGGPISTQYF. The CDR3 DNA sequence: TGTGCCACCTCGGAACAGGGGGGTCCCATTAGTACGCAGTATTTT.

This clonotype was counted between two and nine times. The V call is TRBV7-2, the J call TRBJ1-5; maybe TRBD1 (5 bases). This CDR3 spans 15 amino acids. Deletions cut 1 base from V and 7 bases from J, with 14 bases between. Germline assignment: CDR1 SGHTA and CDR2 FQGNSA. In nucleotides, the CDR3 is TGTGCCAGCAGCTTAGAGGGGCCCCCCGCCCAGCCCCAGCATTTT. Encoded protein: CASSLEGPPAQPQHF.

A few counts support this clonotype. The J gene is TRBJ2-4, the V gene TRBV20-1, with D possibly TRBD2 on 5 matching bases. The V and J ends lost 3 bases and 2 bases respectively, with 11 bases between them. This CDR3 spans 14 amino acids. From germline, CDR1 is DFQATT and CDR2 SNEGSKA (reference sequence). CDR3 residues: CSASNEGPKNIQYF. In DNA form, the CDR3 reads TGCAGTGCTAGTAACGAGGGCCCCAAAAACATTCAGTACTTC.

A few counts support this clonotype. The chain is built from TRBV24-1 and TRBJ1-5, with 9 bases that match TRBD1. This CDR3 comprises 16 residues. V trimming: 3 bases; J trimming: 0 bases; junction bases outside the gene matches: 2. Germline CDR1 is KGHDR and CDR2 is SFDVKD. CDR3 sequence reads: CATSDTGQGSNQPQHF. The CDR3 nucleotides read TGTGCCACCAGTGATACGGGACAGGGTAGCAATCAGCCCCAGCATTTT.

V is TRBV6-5 and J is TRBJ1-5, with 7 bases fitting TRBD1. With 6 bases clipped from V and 3 bases from J, the junction kept 8 bases outside the gene matches. The CDR3 spans 15 residues. Per germline, CDR1 MNHEY and CDR2 SVGAGI. CDR3 nucleotide sequence: TGTGCCAGCAGACAATCCGGGACAGCCAATCAGCCCCAGCATTTT. It codes for CASRQSGTANQPQHF.

This clonotype showed up just once. One base away lies a much larger clone, so this may be a sequencing read error. The V gene is TRBV20-1, the J gene TRBJ2-4; a weak D match, TRBD1 (6 bases). The CDR3 runs to 16 residues. Trimming took 0 bases from V and 0 from J, leaving 12 bases between them. CDR1 and CDR2 (germline): DFQATT, SNEGSKA (reference sequence). The CDR3 DNA reads TGCAGTGCTAGAGATTTGGGGGCCGTAGCCAAAAACATTCAGTACTTC. Its translation is CSARDLGAVAKNIQYF.

The chain links TRBV20-1 to TRBJ1-1, with a possible D match to TRBD1 (5 bases). The CDR3 contains 14 residues. Trimming removed 5 bases from V and 3 bases from J, with 16 bases in between. The germline V gene has CDR1 DFQATT and CDR2 SNEGSKA (reference sequence). CDR3 protein: CSAVRDSSYTEAFF. The CDR3 DNA is TGCAGTGCTGTCCGGGACTCCTCGTACACTGAAGCTTTCTTT.

V is TRBV12-3 or TRBV12-4 and J is TRBJ1-1, with a weak D call TRBD1 (5 bases). The length of the CDR3 is 14 residues. V gave up 3 bases and J gave up 10 bases, with 18 bases separating them. The CDR3: CASSLGPIPQGAFF. For the CDR3, the DNA is TGTGCCAGCAGTTTGGGACCTATACCCCAGGGAGCTTTCTTT.

This chain connects TRBV20-1 to TRBJ2-7; D unresolved. The CDR3 length is 15 residues. Deletions cut 1 base from V and 2 bases from J, with 15 bases between. CDR1 DFQATT and CDR2 SNEGSKA come from the germline V gene (reference sequence). CDR3 in DNA: TGCAGTGCTAGAGTCCCCGGTCAGCATCCCTACGAGCAGTACTTC. It yields the protein CSARVPGQHPYEQYF.

The chain carries TRBV18 and TRBJ2-5; D is unresolved. This CDR3 contains 12 residues. Germline CDR1 is KGHSH and CDR2 is LQKENI. V lost 5 bases, J lost 3 bases, and 7 bases lay in between. Written as DNA, the CDR3 is TGTGCCAGCTCAGGCTCGGAAGAGACCCAGTACTTC. The encoded protein is CASSGSEETQYF.

This chain connects TRBV5-6 to TRBJ1-2, with a weak D call TRBD1 (6 bases). The germline V gene has CDR1 SGHDT and CDR2 YYEEEE. This CDR3 has 13 residues. The ends were cut back, 4 bases at V and 6 bases at J, with 13 bases in the middle. The CDR3 nucleotides read TGTGCCAGCAGCCGGGACGGGGGGCATGGCTACACCTTC. It specifies CASSRDGGHGYTF.

This chain connects TRBV6-6 to TRBJ2-1; tentatively, D is TRBD1 or TRBD2 (5 bases each). The ends were cut back, 4 bases at V and 2 bases at J, with 18 bases in the middle. CDR3 length: 17 amino acids. Germline CDR1 MNHNY, CDR2 SVGAGI (reference sequence). CDR3 DNA sequence: TGTGCCAGCAGTTTGCGGGCCGCCGACAGAGCCTACAATGAGCAGTTCTTC. Translating it yields CASSLRAADRAYNEQFF.

This clonotype occurred a few times. The chain uses TRBV7-2 and TRBJ1-6; no definite D call. Germline V gives CDR1 SGHTA, CDR2 FQGNSA. The CDR3 length is 16 residues. The V end was cut by 6 bases, the J end by 9 bases, with 21 bases between. DNA of the CDR3: TGTGCCAGCAGGGGGAAAGCGGAAGTCCCAGGTTCACCCCTCCACTTT. This gives the protein CASRGKAEVPGSPLHF.

The chain links TRBV18 to TRBJ2-7; 10 positions match TRBD1. In germline, CDR1 is KGHSH, CDR2 LQKENI. The CDR3 extends over 16 amino acids. Trimming cost V 1 base and J 3 bases; bases outside gene matches: 6. The CDR3 spells CASSPRQGQGIYEQYF. CDR3 DNA: TGTGCCAGCTCACCACGACAGGGACAGGGGATCTACGAGCAGTACTTC.

The rearrangement links TRBV20-1 to TRBJ2-3; 16 bases are shared with TRBD2. The V gene end was trimmed by 6 bases and the J gene end by 3 bases; junction bases not matched to a gene: 6. The CDR3 has 16 residues. Germline-derived CDR1 and CDR2 are DFQATT and SNEGSKA (reference sequence). The chain's CDR3 is CSAPGLAGGPTDTQYF. CDR3 DNA sequence: TGCAGTGCCCCGGGACTAGCGGGGGGGCCAACAGATACGCAGTATTTT.

The chain combines TRBV6-4 with TRBJ1-5; D not resolved. This CDR3 comprises 13 residues. Trimming pared 4 bases from V and 4 bases from J, leaving 8 bases between. CDR1 and CDR2 (germline): MRHNA, SNTAGT. The CDR3 protein is CASSAETNQPQHF. CDR3 sequence (DNA): TGTGCCAGCAGTGCTGAGACTAATCAGCCCCAGCATTTT.

This clonotype occurred many times. The chain couples TRBV20-1 to TRBJ2-7, with D tentatively TRBD1 (5 bases). Germline CDR1 DFQATT, CDR2 SNEGSKA (reference sequence). Trimming removed 0 bases from V and 2 bases from J, with 14 bases in between. This CDR3 contains 15 residues. In DNA, the CDR3 is TGCAGTGCTAGAGATTATGGCAGGGCCGCCTACGAGCAGTACTTC. It translates to CSARDYGRAAYEQYF.

The chain carries TRBV20-1 and TRBJ2-3; D unresolved. V was shortened by 3 bases and J by 3 bases, with 4 bases between the two germline ends. The CDR3 has 11 amino acids. The germline CDR1 and CDR2 sequences are DFQATT and SNEGSKA (reference sequence). CDR3 DNA sequence: TGCAGTGCTAGTGAAACAGATACGCAGTATTTT. It is translated as CSASETDTQYF.

A few counts support this clonotype. The CDR3 region is CATSRAAQETQYF. CDR3 bases: TGTGCCACCAGCAGAGCTGCTCAAGAGACCCAGTACTTC. The rearrangement joins TRBV15 to TRBJ2-5; D is unresolved. CDR1 and CDR2 (germline): LNHNV, YYDKDF (reference sequence). CDR3 length: 13 amino acids. Trimming removed 1 base at V and 2 bases at J, with 5 bases between.

This clonotype is a singleton in its sample. V gene TRBV4-1 combines with J gene TRBJ1-4, with unresolved D. The germline V gene encodes CDR1 MGHRA and CDR2 YSYEKL. The V and J ends lost 0 bases and 8 bases respectively, with 10 bases between them. CDR3 length: 14 amino acids. CDR3 nucleotide sequence: TGCGCCAGCAGCCAAGACCGGGGTCAGGAAAAACTGTTTTTT. Translated, it gives CASSQDRGQEKLFF.

This clonotype appeared once. The chain joins TRBV5-1 to TRBJ2-1, with 9 nucleotides matching TRBD1. The CDR3 extends over 15 amino acids. V lost 5 bases, J lost 2 bases, and 5 bases stayed unmatched. CDR1 is SGHRS, CDR2 YFSETQ, per germline. CDR3 sequence reads: CASRRGQGTYNEQFF. CDR3 DNA: TGCGCCAGCAGACGGGGACAGGGTACCTACAATGAGCAGTTCTTC.